Each of the 18 T cell receptor beta chains below was sequenced from the same sample in a study of control samples from healthy donors and cancer patients. The method was immunoSEQ multiplex PCR; TCRdb's version includes in-frame clones alone and lacks a portion of them. The sample includes around 110,000 clones, more than 80% of them seen just once. Sample: PBMCs. These receptors all come from a woman aged 50 to 60 with colorectal cancer.

V usage is TRBV19 and J usage is TRBJ2-2; 7 bases match TRBD1. CDR1 is LNHDA and CDR2 is SQIVND in the germline V gene (reference sequence). This CDR3 is built from 18 residues. V was clipped by 5 bases and J by 0 bases; unmatched bases: 12. Here the CDR3 DNA reads TGTGCCAGTAGTGCTCGCACAGGGGCCCCATCGAACACCGGGGAGCTGTTTTTT. Translated: CASSARTGAPSNTGELFF.

The chain is built from TRBV18 and TRBJ2-7; D remains ambiguous. Germline CDR1 is KGHSH and CDR2 is LQKENI. There are 15 residues in the CDR3. The V and J ends lost 0 bases and 0 bases respectively, with 9 bases between them. CDR3 sequence: CASSPPSQYSYEQYF. The CDR3 nucleotides are TGTGCCAGCTCACCACCGTCACAGTACTCCTACGAGCAGTACTTC.

The rearrangement joins TRBV20-1 to TRBJ2-7; possible D gene TRBD2, 6 bases. The CDR3 is 11 residues long. V was clipped by 4 bases and J by 5 bases, with 9 bases between them. Germline lookup yields CDR1 DFQATT and CDR2 SNEGSKA (reference sequence). CDR3 region: CSAITGDEQYF. DNA for the CDR3: TGCAGTGCTATCACGGGGGACGAGCAGTACTTC.

This clone appeared once. V usage is TRBV19 and J usage is TRBJ1-4; TRBD1 aligns across 8 bases. Unmatched junction bases numbered 6, after V lost 0 bases and J lost 9 bases. This CDR3 contains 15 residues. From germline, CDR1 is LNHDA and CDR2 SQIVND (reference sequence). For the CDR3, the DNA is TGTGCCAGTAGTATAGACAGGGGGCTCGCGAAAAAACTGTTTTTT. Translated: CASSIDRGLAKKLFF.

The chain joins TRBV3-1 (or the pseudogene TRBV3-2) to TRBJ1-5; D remains ambiguous. This CDR3 has 15 amino acids. V lost 2 bases to trimming and J lost 7 bases, with 15 bases between them. The germline CDR1 and CDR2 sequences are LGHDT and YNNKEL (reference sequence). The CDR3 here is CASSQTPGLLQPQHF. As DNA, the CDR3 is TGTGCCAGCAGCCAAACCCCGGGCCTTCTCCAGCCCCAGCATTTT.

The rearrangement links TRBV28 to TRBJ2-1, with 8 bases lining up with TRBD2. V gave up 3 bases and J gave up 6 bases; unmatched junction bases: 7. In germline, CDR1 is MDHEN, CDR2 SYDVKM. The CDR3 spans 15 residues. CDR3 amino acids: CASSFLGGGSNEQFF. The CDR3 region has the DNA TGTGCCAGCAGTTTCCTCGGGGGGGGAAGCAATGAGCAGTTCTTC.

Turning to this clone: Mismatch with germline at one junction end may stem from a read error. The CDR3 region has the DNA TGCGCCCGCAGCTCGGGGGGGGACTCCCCTGGGGAGCAGTACTTC. As protein: CARSSGGDSPGEQYF. The rearrangement links TRBV5-1 to TRBJ2-7; 8 bases align to TRBD2. Germline CDR1 and CDR2: SGHRS and YFSETQ. The CDR3 is made up of 15 amino acids.

The J gene is TRBJ2-3, the V gene TRBV6-5; a possible D gene is TRBD2 (7 bases). The V gene's germline CDR1 is MNHEY and CDR2 SVGAGI. The CDR3 is 15 residues long. Trimming took 5 bases from V and 3 from J, leaving 15 bases between them. The CDR3 DNA is TGTGCCAGCAGTCTAGAGGGGGGGGCAACAGATACGCAGTATTTT. This encodes CASSLEGGATDTQYF.

This clone was detected many times. The chain employs TRBV2 and TRBJ1-4; tentative D call: TRBD1 (5 bases). Trimming pared 9 bases from V and 3 bases from J, leaving 14 bases between. The CDR3 is 14 residues long. The germline V gene encodes CDR1 SNHLY and CDR2 FYNNEI. In DNA, the CDR3 is TGTGCCAGTCGGGACTCCCGGGCTAATGAAAAACTGTTTTTT. It is translated as CASRDSRANEKLFF.

The count of this clone is one. The V call is TRBV19, the J call TRBJ1-1; no clear D gene. The CDR3 loop spans 13 amino acids. V lost 8 bases and J lost 1, with 11 bases in between. The V gene's germline CDR1 is LNHDA and CDR2 SQIVND (reference sequence). The chain's CDR3 is CASSGLENTEAFF. For the CDR3, the DNA is TGTGCCAGTTCAGGTCTGGAGAACACTGAAGCTTTCTTT.

This rearrangement joins TRBV10-1 to TRBJ2-7, with D tentatively TRBD1 (6 bases). With 5 bases removed from V and 3 bases from J, the gap between germline ends came to 14 bases. Germline-derived CDR1 and CDR2 are WNHNN and SYGVQD (reference sequence). The CDR3 sequence is 14 residues long. The CDR3 coding sequence is TGCGCCAGCAGTCTTGGGACACAAAACTACGAGCAGTACTTC. It specifies CASSLGTQNYEQYF.

The chain recombines TRBV5-1 with TRBJ2-7; no clear D gene. Germline CDR1 is SGHRS and CDR2 is YFSETQ. The CDR3 has 13 amino acids. With 4 bases removed from V and 7 bases from J, the gap between germline ends came to 15 bases. CDR3 protein: CASSQDVGGEQYF. The DNA for the CDR3 is TGCGCCAGCAGCCAGGACGTCGGTGGTGAGCAGTACTTC.

The genes are TRBV21-1 and TRBJ1-3; TRBD1 is the table's D call and was not checked against the DNA. TRBV21-1 is a listed pseudogene. This CDR3 spans 17 amino acids. In DNA form, the CDR3 reads TGTGCCAGCAGCAAATATTCTGGGGGCACCTCTGGAAACACCATATATTTT. It specifies CASSKYSGGTSGNTIYF.

V usage is TRBV2 and J usage is TRBJ2-1; D not certain. V was cut by 2 bases and J by 6 bases, with 11 bases left in between. Per the germline V gene, CDR1 is SNHLY and CDR2 is FYNNEI. The CDR3 is 14 residues long. As DNA, the CDR3 is TGTGCCAGCAGTGAATCGGGCTACACCAATGAGCAGTTCTTC. Its translation is CASSESGYTNEQFF.

The chain has TRBV10-2 and TRBJ2-3; TRBD2 aligns across 11 bases. The germline CDR1 and CDR2 sequences are WSHSY and SAAADI. After removal of 2 bases from V and 1 base from J, the junction contained 2 bases not matched to a gene. CDR3 length: 16 amino acids. This CDR3 is CASSEETSGGTDTQYF. The CDR3 DNA is TGCGCCAGCAGTGAGGAGACTAGCGGGGGCACAGATACGCAGTATTTT.

The V call is TRBV24-1, the J call TRBJ2-7; D perhaps matches TRBD1 (5 bases). Trimming removed 12 bases from V and 0 bases from J, with 17 bases in between. Germline CDR1 and CDR2: KGHDR and SFDVKD. The CDR3 totals 14 residues. CDR3 in amino acids: CASSLAGNSYEQYF. The CDR3 DNA follows: TGTGCCTCAAGCCTCGCAGGGAACTCCTACGAGCAGTACTTC.

This chain links TRBV19 with TRBJ2-5; 8 bases match TRBD2. This CDR3 region has 16 residues. From germline, CDR1 is LNHDA and CDR2 SQIVND (reference sequence). The trim removed 2 bases at V and 5 bases at J, leaving 10 bases unmatched. The CDR3 coding sequence is TGTGCCAGTAGTATAAGAGCGGGAGTAGCCCGGGAGACCCAGTACTTC. Protein: CASSIRAGVARETQYF.

V usage is TRBV21-1 and J usage is TRBJ2-7. TRBV21-1 is a known pseudogene. The CDR3 length is 15 residues. CDR3 bases: TGTGCCAGCAGCAAACGGGCTGGAAGCTCCTACGAGCAGTACTTC. Its translation is CASSKRAGSSYEQYF.